This T cell receptor beta chain was captured by sequencing in a study of T cells expressing NK-cell markers. On the study more broadly: Researchers got TCR beta repertoires out of sorted CD3+CD56+NKG2C+, CD3+CD56+NKG2C- and CD3+CD56-NKG2C+ T cells.

TCRdb re-called the 5' RACE reads; every CDR3 protein appears as one record, without DNA. Recorded for this sample: 400,000 to 500,000 distinct CDR3 sequences. The CDR3 consists of 12 residues. CDR1 is MDHEN, CDR2 SYDVKM, per germline. Study conclusions and caveats: These clonotypes also led the CD3+CD56-NKG2C+ fraction in a few donors. Of the CD8+ T cell pool in more than 5 donors, about 1.0-7.0% was accounted for by dominant NKG2C+ clonotypes.

On this clonotype: As yet, its antigen is unknown.

Specimen: blood T cells: a sorted CD56 or NKG2C T cell subset, CD4+ or CD8+ T cells, or bulk PBMC T cells (not recorded which). The chain carries TRBV28 and TRBJ2-1; TCRdb lists TRBD1, though no DNA is available to test this call. The TCR comes from a woman aged 18 to 69 in good health. CDR3 sequence reads: CASSFRGSEQFF.